The 32 T cell receptor beta chains reported below all come from one sample, sequenced in a study of radiotherapy plus CTLA-4 blockade in lung cancer. Only in-frame clones appear in the TCRdb table, and some are missing; sequencing was by immunoSEQ multiplex PCR. The table includes 120,000 or so clones, roughly 80% detected once. The material sequenced was peripheral blood, taken from a patient treated with radiotherapy plus ipilimumab. These receptors were collected from a human donor with non-small cell lung cancer who had a partial response to radiotherapy plus ipilimumab.

V and J are TRBV30 and TRBJ1-4; D remains unclear. Deletions cut 4 bases from V and 8 bases from J, with 8 bases between. From germline, CDR1 is GTSNPN and CDR2 SVGIG (reference sequence). This CDR3 spans 11 amino acids. The CDR3 here is CAWNEREKLFF. For the CDR3, the DNA is TGTGCCTGGAACGAGAGAGAAAAACTGTTTTTT.

V is TRBV4-3 and J is TRBJ2-7, with a weak D call TRBD2 (6 bases). This CDR3 comprises 15 residues. V shed 1 base and J shed 0 bases, with 10 bases lying between them. Germline CDR1 is LGHNA and CDR2 is YSLEER. CDR3 sequence (DNA): TGCGCCAGCAGCCAAGCTAGCGCGAGCTCCTACGAGCAGTACTTC. Its protein product is CASSQASASSYEQYF.

The chain links TRBV6-1 to TRBJ2-5; D perhaps matches TRBD2 (6 bases). Trimming removed 4 bases at V and 1 base at J, with 10 bases between. Germline V CDR1 and CDR2: MNHNS, SASEGT. CDR3 length equals 14 residues. This CDR3 reads CASSGLALQETQYF. CDR3 DNA: TGTGCCAGCAGTGGTCTAGCGCTCCAAGAGACCCAGTACTTC.

This clone has only a few counts. The V gene is TRBV10-3, the J gene TRBJ1-1; 7 bases fit TRBD1. The germline V gene encodes CDR1 ENHRY and CDR2 SYGVKD. The trim removed 2 bases at V and 5 bases at J, leaving 8 bases unmatched. The CDR3 sequence is 15 residues long. CDR3 protein: CAISERATGLTEAFF. The CDR3 coding sequence is TGTGCCATCAGTGAGAGGGCGACAGGGCTGACTGAAGCTTTCTTT.

This clone has a handful of counts. V gene TRBV19 combines with J gene TRBJ1-2, with TRBD1 matching 8 bases. The germline CDR1 and CDR2 sequences are LNHDA and SQIVND (reference sequence). The CDR3 loop spans 15 amino acids. After removal of 6 bases from V and 4 bases from J, the junction contained 10 bases not matched to a gene. The CDR3 bases are TGTGCCAGTAGGGCCCAGGGGGCGCGGGGCTATGGCTACACCTTC. It is translated as CASRAQGARGYGYTF.

The V and J genes are TRBV27 and TRBJ1-1; D is perhaps TRBD1 (5 bases). The length of the CDR3 is 14 residues. The germline V gene has CDR1 MNHEY and CDR2 SMNVEV (reference sequence). Trimming shortened V by 5 bases and J by 1 base, and 11 bases separated the two germline ends. CDR3 nucleotide sequence: TGTGCCAGCAGTGCACAGGTTCAGAACACTGAAGCTTTCTTT. This codes for CASSAQVQNTEAFF.

The chain carries TRBV19 and TRBJ1-2; D is possibly TRBD1 (6 bases). The CDR3 contains 16 residues. The V end was cut by 3 bases, the J end by 2 bases, with 16 bases between. Per germline, CDR1 LNHDA and CDR2 SQIVND (reference sequence). This CDR3 reads CASSMTTGRGNYGYTF. Written as DNA, the CDR3 is TGTGCCAGTAGTATGACGACAGGACGGGGAAACTATGGCTACACCTTC.

This clone was seen a handful of times. V gene TRBV6-1 combines with J gene TRBJ1-5; no reliable D call. The CDR3 is 13 amino acids. Germline CDR1 is MNHNS and CDR2 is SASEGT. Deletions cut 6 bases from V and 3 bases from J, with 9 bases between. The CDR3 coding sequence is TGTGCCAGCAGAAGCACGAACAATCAGCCCCAGCATTTT. It translates to CASRSTNNQPQHF.

The chain joins TRBV19 to TRBJ2-7; 8 bases map to TRBD2. The CDR3 consists of 15 residues. V shed 4 bases and J 0 bases; nucleotides not matched to a gene: 5. CDR1 and CDR2 from the germline V gene are LNHDA and SQIVND (reference sequence). DNA of the CDR3: TGTGCCAGTAGTACACTAGCGGCGGACTCCTACGAGCAGTACTTC. This codes for CASSTLAADSYEQYF.

This chain joins TRBV19 and TRBJ1-2; TRBD1 might be the D (6 bases). The germline V and J ends were trimmed by 6 bases and 6 bases, with 17 bases remaining between them. Germline values: CDR1 LNHDA, CDR2 SQIVND (reference sequence). The CDR3 runs to 14 residues. CDR3 in amino acids: CASSDPRGFDGYTF. The CDR3 bases are TGTGCCAGTAGCGACCCCAGGGGATTCGATGGCTACACCTTC.

The chain links TRBV7-3 to TRBJ2-1; D might be TRBD2 (6 bases). The V gene lost 4 bases and the J gene lost 5 bases, with 9 bases spanning the gap. Germline V gene lookup returns CDR1 SGHTA and CDR2 FQGTGA. The CDR3 sequence is 13 residues long. CDR3 sequence (DNA): TGTGCCAGCAGCTGGACGGGGGACAATGAGCAGTTCTTC. It codes for CASSWTGDNEQFF.

The J gene is TRBJ2-1, the V gene TRBV6-4; D not certain. Germline-derived CDR1 and CDR2 are MRHNA and SNTAGT. V was pared by 0 bases and J by 4 bases, with 13 bases between. This CDR3 is built from 16 residues. The CDR3 DNA is TGTGCCAGCAGTGACTCGATTGGGCCGCCATACAATGAGCAGTTCTTC. Translated, it gives CASSDSIGPPYNEQFF.

The chain carries TRBV5-4 and TRBJ1-3, with no clear D. The germline V gene has CDR1 SGHNT and CDR2 YYREEE (reference sequence). Trimming removed 0 bases from V and 4 bases from J, with 8 bases in between. This CDR3 comprises 14 residues. The CDR3 spells CASSLVGPGNTIYF. Written as DNA, the CDR3 is TGTGCCAGCAGCTTGGTTGGGCCCGGAAACACCATATATTTT.

The V gene is TRBV7-3, the J gene TRBJ1-1, with unresolved D. Per germline, CDR1 SGHTA and CDR2 FQGTGA. The V and J ends lost 6 bases and 5 bases respectively, with 10 bases between them. The CDR3 covers 12 residues. The CDR3 loop is CASSLGRTEAFF. The DNA of the CDR3 is TGTGCCAGCAGTCTGGGGAGGACTGAAGCTTTCTTT.

The chain uses TRBV10-3 and TRBJ2-2; the match to TRBD1 covers 10 bases. V was clipped by 9 bases and J by 0 bases; unmatched bases: 1. Germline V gene lookup returns CDR1 ENHRY and CDR2 SYGVKD. There are 14 residues in the CDR3. The CDR3 region is CAIGTGANTGELFF. DNA of the CDR3: TGTGCCATAGGGACAGGGGCGAACACCGGGGAGCTGTTTTTT.

The rearrangement links TRBV30 to TRBJ1-6; TRBD1 matches at 9 bases. The CDR3 sequence is 12 residues long. The J segment lost 7 bases and the V segment lost 8 bases, leaving 3 bases of the junction unmatched. The V gene's germline CDR1 is GTSNPN and CDR2 SVGIG (reference sequence). CDR3 nucleotide sequence: TGTGCCCGGGACAGGGTGAATTCACCCCTCCACTTT. This encodes CARDRVNSPLHF.

The CDR3 region is CASSRGASTGELFF. Written as DNA, the CDR3 is TGTGCCAGTAGCCGGGGGGCGAGCACCGGGGAGCTGTTTTTT. The J gene is TRBJ2-2, the V gene TRBV5-6, with D perhaps matching TRBD2 (7 bases). The CDR3 has 14 amino acids. V lost 8 bases and J 4 bases, leaving 15 bases between the germline ends. Germline V gene sequence: CDR1 SGHDT, CDR2 YYEEEE. Based on the CDR3 plus reference TRBV5-6 and TRBJ2-2, the full variable domain is DAGVTQSPTHLIKTRGQQVTLRCSPKSGHDTVSWYQQALGQGPQFIFQYYEEEERQRGNFPDRFSGHQFPNYSSELNVNALLLGDSALYLCASSRGASTGELFFGEGSRLTVL.

This clone was found a few times. The rearrangement joins TRBV6-5 to TRBJ2-7; TRBD1 aligns across 7 bases. The CDR3 is made up of 14 amino acids. CDR1 is MNHEY and CDR2 is SVGAGI in the germline V gene. Trimming cost V 5 bases and J 5 bases; bases outside gene matches: 9. The CDR3 here is CASSPRQGNNEQYF. CDR3 DNA sequence: TGTGCCAGCAGTCCCAGACAGGGAAACAACGAGCAGTACTTC.

The sample holds one count of this clone. This sequence joins TRBV4-1 and TRBJ2-1; 8 bases are shared with TRBD1. Germline trimming cut 6 bases from V and 4 bases from J; bases unmatched to any gene: 8. In germline, CDR1 is MGHRA, CDR2 YSYEKL. The CDR3 covers 15 residues. CDR3 region: CASRPPDRAYNEQFF. For the CDR3, the DNA is TGCGCCAGCAGACCCCCGGACAGGGCTTACAATGAGCAGTTCTTC.

This clone was observed once. The chain links TRBV7-3 to TRBJ2-7; 9 bases match TRBD1. V dropped 2 bases and J dropped 5; count of bases not matched to a gene: 19. This CDR3 spans 19 amino acids. CDR1 SGHTA and CDR2 FQGTGA come from the germline V gene. In DNA, the CDR3 is TGTGCCAGCAGCTTAGGCCAGACCCTGGTGGGACAGGGAACCCACGAGCAGTACGTC. It codes for CASSLGQTLVGQGTHEQYV.

This clone was seen a handful of times. CDR3 nucleotides: TGTGCCAGCAGCTTAAGCAGGGACACTGAAGCTTTCTTT. It codes for CASSLSRDTEAFF. V usage is TRBV7-9 and J usage is TRBJ1-1; maybe TRBD1 (5 bases). The V end was cut by 2 bases, the J end by 3 bases, with 7 bases between. This CDR3 spans 13 amino acids. Germline CDR1 reads SEHNR; CDR2 reads FQNEAQ (reference sequence).

The table lists this clone with a count of one. V gene TRBV9 combines with J gene TRBJ2-7; TRBD1 aligns across 9 bases. V was pared by 0 bases and J by 6 bases, with 4 bases of the junction left unmatched. The CDR3 sequence is 14 residues long. Germline assignment: CDR1 SGDLS and CDR2 YYNGEE. The CDR3 DNA reads as TGTGCCAGCAGCGTAGCTACGGACAGGGGCGAGCAGTACTTC. This gives the protein CASSVATDRGEQYF.

V usage is TRBV28 and J usage is TRBJ1-5; no firm D call. With 11 bases removed from V and 4 bases from J, the gap between germline ends came to 12 bases. The CDR3 runs to 12 residues. In germline, CDR1 is MDHEN, CDR2 SYDVKM. CDR3 nucleotide sequence: TGTGCCCACGACGAGGGTAATCAGCCCCAGCATTTT. It yields the protein CAHDEGNQPQHF. Full variable domain (rest looked up from reference TRBV28 and TRBJ1-5): DVKVTQSSRYLVKRTGEKVFLECVQDMDHENMFWYRQDPGLGLRLIYFSYDVKMKEKGDIPEGYSVSREKKERFSLILESASTNQTSMYLCAHDEGNQPQHFGDGTRLSIL.

V and J are TRBV5-1 and TRBJ1-2, with TRBD1 matching 12 bases. With 4 bases clipped from V and 6 bases from J, the junction kept 4 bases outside the gene matches. Germline values: CDR1 SGHRS, CDR2 YFSETQ. The length of the CDR3 is 14 residues. CDR3 sequence (DNA): TGCGCCAGCAGCCCGGGGACAGGGGGCAATGGCTACACCTTC. Residues: CASSPGTGGNGYTF.

The J gene is TRBJ2-1, the V gene TRBV27, with a possible D match to TRBD2 (6 bases). CDR3 length equals 15 residues. CDR1 and CDR2 from the germline V gene are MNHEY and SMNVEV (reference sequence). The V and J ends lost 3 bases and 4 bases respectively, with 13 bases between them. CDR3 residues: CASSFSGGTYNEQFF. The DNA for the CDR3 is TGTGCCAGCAGTTTTTCCGGGGGAACGTACAATGAGCAGTTCTTC.

The chain is built from TRBV28 and TRBJ2-5; 10 nucleotides line up with TRBD1. This CDR3 has 16 amino acids. V dropped 6 bases and J dropped 4; count of bases not matched to a gene: 11. Per germline, CDR1 MDHEN and CDR2 SYDVKM. The CDR3 DNA follows: TGTGCCAGCAGCCAACCACCGGGACAGGGGAGAGAGACCCAGTACTTC. Translating gives CASSQPPGQGRETQYF.

V and J are TRBV28 and TRBJ2-7; 9 nucleotides align to TRBD1. V trimming: 2 bases; J trimming: 6 bases; junction bases outside the gene matches: 11. This CDR3 spans 16 amino acids. CDR1 is MDHEN, CDR2 SYDVKM, per germline. In DNA form, the CDR3 reads TGTGCCAGCAGTTTACACGCCGGGACAGGGAAGGGCGAGCAGTACTTC. Translated: CASSLHAGTGKGEQYF. The entire variable domain, with the rest obtained from reference TRBV28 and TRBJ2-7, is as follows: DVKVTQSSRYLVKRTGEKVFLECVQDMDHENMFWYRQDPGLGLRLIYFSYDVKMKEKGDIPEGYSVSREKKERFSLILESASTNQTSMYLCASSLHAGTGKGEQYFGPGTRLTVT.

This clone was seen more than once but under ten times. The chain joins TRBV5-5 to TRBJ2-3; 12 positions match TRBD2. The CDR3 length is 18 residues. J lost 0 bases, V lost 3 bases, and 8 bases had no gene match. Germline assignment: CDR1 SGHKS and CDR2 YYEKEE (reference sequence). The CDR3 DNA reads as TGTGCCAGCAGCTCCACTTTAACTAGCGGGAGGAGCACAGATACGCAGTATTTT. It translates to CASSSTLTSGRSTDTQYF.

V and J are TRBV4-1 and TRBJ1-4; tentative D call: TRBD1 (6 bases). The germline gives CDR1 MGHRA, CDR2 YSYEKL. Trimming cost V 0 bases and J 4 bases, with 12 bases left between them. The CDR3 has 16 amino acids. The DNA of the CDR3 is TGCGCCAGCAGCCAAGATTGGAAACAGGGTAATGAAAAACTGTTTTTT. As protein: CASSQDWKQGNEKLFF.

The V call is TRBV28, the J call TRBJ1-5; 7 bases fit TRBD1. Trimming removed 7 bases from V and 6 bases from J; junction bases left unmatched: 12. CDR3 length equals 15 residues. Germline CDR1 is MDHEN and CDR2 is SYDVKM. The CDR3 coding sequence is TGTGCCAGCACCCTAATTGACAGGGTGGGTCAGCCCCAGCATTTT. It codes for CASTLIDRVGQPQHF.

The chain recombines TRBV27 with TRBJ2-1; 10 nucleotides match TRBD1. CDR1 and CDR2 (germline): MNHEY, SMNVEV (reference sequence). The CDR3 covers 17 residues. V shed 5 bases, J shed 4 bases, and the junction held 11 bases outside the gene matches. The CDR3 protein is CASSTSLRQGAYNEQFF. As DNA, the CDR3 is TGTGCCAGCAGTACCTCCCTCCGACAGGGGGCGTACAATGAGCAGTTCTTC.

The chain couples TRBV11-2 to TRBJ2-1; D is possibly TRBD1 (5 bases). The CDR3 covers 17 residues. V gave up 2 bases and J gave up 0 bases, with 14 bases separating them. Germline assignment: CDR1 SGHAT and CDR2 FQNNGV. The CDR3 protein is CASSLYSHRSSYNEQFF. The CDR3 coding sequence is TGTGCCAGCAGCTTATACTCGCACAGGAGCTCCTACAATGAGCAGTTCTTC.